This T cell receptor (beta chain) came from a study of blood T cells in healthy people across ages (dated by TCRdb to between 2014 and 2017). Study-level background: In model experiments, roughly one uniquely barcoded TCR beta cDNA molecule per two T cells was captured by template switching. For two donors (one aged 18 to 29 and one aged 80 or older), the study analyzed two additional independent replicas of 1 million unique cDNA reads from the same blood draw. The donors were divided into four age groups: young (average 16 years), middle-aged (approximately 42), aged (about 60) and long-lived (around 87). Age-related changes in TCR beta repertoire diversity were measured in the study by deep sequencing normalized with unique cDNA molecular identifiers. To avoid experimental bias, donors of different ages were distributed randomly across sequencing lanes.

What the authors observed across the whole study: Observed TCR beta diversity per million T cells fell roughly linearly with age, and a significant reduction was already apparent by age roughly 40. Compared with the aged group, more naive CD4+ T cells, fewer expanded clones and increased TCR diversity were shown by the long-lived group, suggesting age selection. Total diversity estimates from one million sequenced T cells were considered lower bounds and underestimates. The percentage of naive T cells measured by flow cytometry correlated strongly with observed TCR beta diversity. Since profiling was done on bulk unsorted PBMCs, naive and antigen-experienced compartments could not be conclusively compared. Because the CMV infection status of the donors was unknown, age-related changes in expanded clonotypes may potentially have been confounded.

The library relied on 5' RACE. TCRdb shows the sequencer as Illumina HiSeq 2500. A second PCR of roughly 7 to 11 cycles was performed with a sample-barcoded 5' primer and a J-beta primer mix. A template-switch 5' adaptor carrying 12 random nucleotides introduced a unique molecular identifier onto each TCR beta cDNA molecule. Each sample yielded at least 2.5 million CDR3-containing paired-end reads. First-strand cDNA synthesis was performed from all RNA using the Mint cDNA synthesis kit, with priming by a TRBC-specific oligonucleotide. Following uracil-DNA glycosylase treatment, a first 18-cycle PCR with universal primers M1SS and BC2_uni_R was performed on all cDNA. Per the authors' processing: Each sample was normalized by randomly selecting 1 million high-quality reads, each carrying a distinct molecular identifier. Reads with shared molecular identifiers were discarded instead of being binned into consensus sequences. MiTCR, with a Q25 quality threshold and the strictest error-elimination algorithm, was used for CDR3 identification, clonotype clustering and error correction. A nonparametric unseen species model using Euler transformation provided a lower-bound estimate of total TCR beta diversity. TCRdb ran its own pipeline on the public reads, namely fastp trimming at Q25 and MiXCR clone calling, and kept in-frame beta chains. Entries are consolidated by CDR3 protein sequence, retaining the most common genes and DNA. The V and J calls and clone size come from TCRdb's table, not from the authors' own analysis. This sample gives under 2,000,000 distinct CDR3 sequences in total; 49% of them show up just once. The ten largest clones capture approximately 2.1% of the sample.

Donors were about 36 systemically healthy Caucasian individuals from Russia aged roughly 6 to 95 years. Each donor gave ten milliliters of peripheral blood, drawn into EDTA-treated Vacutainer tubes. Ficoll-Paque density-gradient centrifugation was used to isolate PBMCs, with at least 6.5 million per sample. Total RNA, at least 6 micrograms per sample, was extracted from PBMCs with Trizol reagent. Naive CD45RAhigh/CD27high T cell percentages were measured by flow cytometry on a PBMC aliquot from every donor. This clonotype came up a few times. No cognate antigen has been identified for it. No base quality information exists; no much larger clone differs at one position. The specimen sequenced was blood. The sequence came from a woman between 35 and 50 years old in good health.

The DNA reads TGTGCCAGCAGTTTCCCCGGCTATTCACCCCTCCACTTT. Its protein reads: CASSFPGYSPLHF. This sequence uses TRBV27 and TRBJ1-6, with the identity of the D gene unclear. CDR1 is given as MNHEY and CDR2 as SMNVEV, both from the germline V gene (reference sequence). Cut back by 3 bases and 8 bases, the V and J ends lie 8 bases apart. Counted from cysteine to phenylalanine, this CDR3 has 13 amino acids. The read is trimmed to its CDR3 DNA, 39 bases read in frame from base 1.